A single sample gave rise to the 11 T cell receptor beta chains below, sequenced in a study of blood T cell repertoires in COVID-19. Produced via immunoSEQ multiplex PCR; TCRdb's table is partial and in-frame only. This sample carries approximately 190,000 clones, roughly 84% of them seen once, and the ten largest clones take less than 3.5%. Sequencing used PBMCs or T cells enriched from blood (not recorded which). The origin of the receptors is a woman aged 25 to 39 who had been exposed to COVID-19.

The chain employs TRBV9 and TRBJ2-7; D not certain. The CDR3 is made up of 14 amino acids. V shed 0 bases and J shed 4 bases, with 11 bases lying between them. Germline V gene sequence: CDR1 SGDLS, CDR2 YYNGEE. CDR3: CASSVGYSGYEQYF. The CDR3 DNA reads TGTGCCAGCAGCGTAGGATATTCAGGTTACGAGCAGTACTTC. Variable domain in full (rest from reference TRBV9 and TRBJ2-7): DSGVTQTPKHLITATGQRVTLRCSPRSGDLSVYWYQQSLDQGLQFLIQYYNGEERAKGNILERFSAQQFPDLHSELNLSSLELGDSALYFCASSVGYSGYEQYFGPGTRLTVT.

The chain couples TRBV19 to TRBJ2-3, with 7 bases that match TRBD1. The ends lost 4 bases at V and 6 bases at J; junction bases unmatched: 10. Germline-derived CDR1 and CDR2 are LNHDA and SQIVND (reference sequence). The CDR3 is 15 residues long. This chain's CDR3 is CASSTRQGSRDTQYF. Here the CDR3 DNA reads TGTGCCAGTAGTACTCGACAGGGATCTCGGGATACGCAGTATTTT.

This chain connects TRBV7-2 to TRBJ2-1, with TRBD2 matching 8 bases. J gave up 4 bases and V 5 bases, and 7 bases lay outside the gene matches. CDR1 is SGHTA and CDR2 is FQGNSA in the germline V gene. This CDR3 has 15 amino acids. CDR3 in DNA: TGTGCCAGCAGCCAGGGACTAGAAATATACAATGAGCAGTTCTTC. Amino acids: CASSQGLEIYNEQFF.

The chain is built from TRBV19 and TRBJ2-7; weak D call: TRBD2 (5 bases). Trimming removed 5 bases at V and 0 bases at J, with 17 bases between. The CDR3 spans 16 residues. Germline CDR1 reads LNHDA; CDR2 reads SQIVND (reference sequence). CDR3 bases: TGTGCCAGTAGTCACACACCCGGGGATTACTCCTACGAGCAGTACTTC. This codes for CASSHTPGDYSYEQYF.

J is TRBJ2-7 and V is TRBV3-1 (or the pseudogene TRBV3-2); 7 bases agree with TRBD2. The CDR3 length is 13 residues. J lost 9 bases, V lost 4 bases, and 9 bases had no gene match. CDR1 and CDR2 from the germline V gene are LGHDT and YNNKEL (reference sequence). Written as DNA, the CDR3 is TGTGCCAGCAGCCGGGAGCGGGGTACGGGGCAGTACTTC. As protein: CASSRERGTGQYF.

The rearrangement links TRBV4-1 to TRBJ1-1; TRBD1 agrees at 8 bases. The germline gives CDR1 MGHRA, CDR2 YSYEKL. This CDR3 is built from 13 residues. The ends lost 3 bases at V and 7 bases at J; junction bases unmatched: 4. The CDR3: CASSQGQELEAFF. As DNA, the CDR3 is TGCGCCAGCAGCCAGGGACAGGAGCTTGAAGCTTTCTTT.

In its sample, this clone was seen a few times. This sequence joins TRBV14 and TRBJ2-7; the match to TRBD1 covers 7 bases. The CDR3 length is 14 residues. Germline lookup yields CDR1 SGHDN and CDR2 FVKESK. J lost 2 bases, V lost 2 bases, and 3 bases had no gene match. CDR3 in amino acids: CASSQRQGAYEQYF. The CDR3 DNA reads TGTGCCAGCAGCCAACGGCAGGGGGCCTACGAGCAGTACTTC.

The V call is TRBV6-4, the J call TRBJ1-5, with D uncertain. The germline V and J ends were trimmed by 3 bases and 3 bases, with 6 bases remaining between them. The CDR3 is 13 amino acids. CDR1 is MRHNA, CDR2 SNTAGT, per germline. The CDR3 sequence: CASSEQPNQPQHF. CDR3 DNA: TGTGCCAGCAGTGAACAGCCCAATCAGCCCCAGCATTTT.

The chain carries TRBV2 and TRBJ2-1; TRBD2 matches 11 bases. The CDR3 is 18 residues long. Losses at the gene ends were 1 base for V and 4 bases for J; bases not matched to a gene: 9. Germline V gene data show CDR1 as SNHLY and CDR2 as FYNNEI. The CDR3 reads CASSEEVPGLADYNEQFF. The CDR3 region has the DNA TGTGCCAGCAGTGAAGAGGTTCCGGGACTAGCGGATTACAATGAGCAGTTCTTC.

The chain has TRBV6-5 and TRBJ2-3, with a weak D call TRBD1 (7 bases). Germline loops: CDR1 MNHEY, CDR2 SVGAGI. V lost 5 bases to trimming and J lost 8 bases, with 17 bases between them. This CDR3 spans 14 amino acids. The CDR3 bases are TGTGCCAGCAGTCAGGGGGACTCACGGGGTACGCAGTATTTT. Its protein is CASSQGDSRGTQYF.

The genes are TRBV12-3 or TRBV12-4 and TRBJ2-7; TRBD1 matches at 10 bases. V lost 6 bases, J lost 9 bases, and 8 bases stayed unmatched. The CDR3 totals 13 residues. DNA of the CDR3: TGTGCCAGCAGACCCGACAGGGGGCGTGGGCAGTACTTC. It yields the protein CASRPDRGRGQYF.